This T cell receptor (beta chain) was identified in a study of Ad26.COV2.S vaccination and SARS-CoV-2 variants. The assay was immunoSEQ multiplex PCR, and TCRdb's table has in-frame clones only and misses some. This sample has hundreds of thousands of clones, with 87% found just once. Regarding treatment: some 20 received Ad26.COV2.S at low or high dose, single or two shots; several received placebo; per-sample allocation not given. Sampling was done on day 63 after the first vaccine or placebo injection. The germline V gene encodes CDR1 SGDLS and CDR2 YYNGEE. The CDR3 covers 14 residues. The J segment lost 4 bases and the V segment lost 7 bases, leaving 7 bases of the junction unmatched.

This sequence joins TRBV9 and TRBJ1-5; 8 nucleotides line up with TRBD1. Sequenced material: peripheral blood, taken in a trial of Ad26.COV2.S vaccine versus placebo. The sequence was obtained from a person between 18 and 65 years old who received the Ad26.COV2.S COVID-19 vaccine or a placebo. The CDR3 DNA sequence: TGTGCCAGCTCTCGGACAGGGTTGAATCAGCCCCAGCATTTT. Its protein product is CASSRTGLNQPQHF. Using reference TRBV9 and TRBJ1-5 for the parts outside the CDR3, the full variable domain is DSGVTQTPKHLITATGQRVTLRCSPRSGDLSVYWYQQSLDQGLQFLIQYYNGEERAKGNILERFSAQQFPDLHSELNLSSLELGDSALYFCASSRTGLNQPQHFGDGTRLSIL.